Listed here are 28 T cell receptor beta chains from one sample, sequenced in a study of blood T cell repertoires in COVID-19 (dated by TCRdb to about 2020). Preparation of the library involved the immunoSEQ multiplex PCR assay. Held by TCRdb, this immuneACCESS table contains in-frame sequences only and omits some clones. Under half of the omission traces to an unresolved V gene where checked; the cause of the rest is unknown. The sample table holds fewer than 400,000 clones, of which 70% to 90% were seen once. The ten biggest clones cover 2.5% to 3.5% of the sample. The sequencing input was peripheral blood. These receptors were collected from a human donor in a cohort sampled during active COVID-19.

The chain has TRBV5-1 and TRBJ2-2, with TRBD2 identical over 12 bases. Losses at the gene ends were 0 bases for V and 8 bases for J; bases not matched to a gene: 5. Germline CDR1 is SGHRS and CDR2 is YFSETQ. The CDR3 extends over 16 amino acids. CDR3 protein: CASSLETSGSVGELFF. In DNA, the CDR3 is TGCGCCAGCAGCTTGGAGACTAGCGGGAGTGTAGGGGAGCTGTTTTTT.

The CDR3 reads CASSRDRDDTQYF. The CDR3 DNA reads as TGTGCCAGCAGCCGGGACAGGGACGATACGCAGTATTTT. The chain combines TRBV6-5 with TRBJ2-3, with TRBD1 matching 9 bases. Unmatched junction bases numbered 4, after V lost 6 bases and J lost 6 bases. The CDR3 has 13 amino acids. Looked up from germline, CDR1 is MNHEY and CDR2 is SVGAGI.

In DNA form, the CDR3 reads TGTGCCAGCCGCTCGAGAATGGAGACTGGGGCCAACGTCCTGACTTTC. It translates to CASRSRMETGANVLTF. V usage is TRBV19 and J usage is TRBJ2-6; D not resolved. CDR3 size: 16 residues. The ends were cut back, 9 bases at V and 2 bases at J, with 17 bases in the middle. CDR1 is LNHDA and CDR2 is SQIVND in the germline V gene (reference sequence).

The count of this clone is one. V usage is TRBV6-4 and J usage is TRBJ2-4; TRBD2 matches at 7 bases. V shed 2 bases, J shed 8 bases, and the junction held 3 bases outside the gene matches. The CDR3 is 13 amino acids. Germline V gene data show CDR1 as MRHNA and CDR2 as SNTAGT. The CDR3 nucleotides read TGTGCCAGCAGTGACAGGGAGGGAGACATTCAGTACTTC. Its protein product is CASSDREGDIQYF.

The chain employs TRBV6-4 and TRBJ2-1, with 7 positions matching TRBD2. In germline, CDR1 is MRHNA, CDR2 SNTAGT. The length of the CDR3 is 13 residues. Trimming cost V 1 base and J 9 bases; bases outside gene matches: 3. DNA of the CDR3: TGTGCCAGCAGTGACTTGGCTAGCGGTGAGCAGTTCTTC. Its translation: CASSDLASGEQFF.

The chain uses TRBV11-2 and TRBJ2-1; D may be TRBD2 (6 bases). Trimming took 0 bases from V and 11 from J, leaving 14 bases between them. This CDR3 region has 14 residues. Per the germline V gene, CDR1 is SGHAT and CDR2 is FQNNGV. The CDR3 region is CASSLDGAAGKQFF. CDR3 DNA: TGTGCCAGCAGCTTAGATGGGGCGGCGGGGAAGCAGTTCTTC. The full variable domain, with the rest looked up from reference TRBV11-2 and TRBJ2-1, is EAGVAQSPRYKIIEKRQSVAFWCNPISGHATLYWYQQILGQGPKLLIQFQNNGVVDDSQLPKDRFSAERLKGVDSTLKIQPAKLEDSAVYLCASSLDGAAGKQFFGPGTRLTVL.

The rearrangement uses TRBV6-2 or TRBV6-3 and TRBJ2-7; possibly TRBD2 for D (6 bases). The CDR3 sequence is 14 residues long. V lost 0 bases to trimming and J lost 6 bases, with 12 bases between them. CDR1 and CDR2 from the germline V gene are MNHEY and SVGEGT. CDR3 sequence (DNA): TGTGCCAGCAGTTACTCCCCAACTAGCTTCGAGCAGTACTTC. As protein: CASSYSPTSFEQYF.

This clone has a single count. This sample also contains other DNA sequences that code for the same CDR3. The chain employs TRBV28 and TRBJ1-2; 8 bases are a match to TRBD1. CDR1 and CDR2 from the germline V gene are MDHEN and SYDVKM. The CDR3 has 17 residues. With 2 bases clipped from V and 4 bases from J, the junction kept 12 bases outside the gene matches. The CDR3 DNA follows: TGTGCCAGCAGTTTAAGGGGGGGGACAGGTACTAGCTATGGCTACACCTTC. It yields the protein CASSLRGGTGTSYGYTF.

The chain links TRBV2 to TRBJ2-7, with 8 bases fitting TRBD1. The CDR3 loop spans 13 amino acids. Losses at the gene ends were 8 bases for V and 3 bases for J; bases not matched to a gene: 6. In germline, CDR1 is SNHLY, CDR2 FYNNEI. For the CDR3, the DNA is TGTGCCAGCCTCGAGGGACAGGTCTACGAGCAGTACTTC. It translates to CASLEGQVYEQYF.

This clone was seen repeatedly, ten times or more. This chain joins TRBV5-6 and TRBJ2-3; D gene uncertain. The length of the CDR3 is 16 residues. From germline, CDR1 is SGHDT and CDR2 YYEEEE. Deletions cut 3 bases from V and 0 bases from J, with 14 bases between. The CDR3 region has the DNA TGTGCCAGCAGCTCTCTTGCGCGGCCGAGCACAGATACGCAGTATTTT. Its protein product is CASSSLARPSTDTQYF. The whole variable domain, filled in from reference TRBV5-6 and TRBJ2-3, reads DAGVTQSPTHLIKTRGQQVTLRCSPKSGHDTVSWYQQALGQGPQFIFQYYEEEERQRGNFPDRFSGHQFPNYSSELNVNALLLGDSALYLCASSSLARPSTDTQYFGPGTRLTVL.

The chain employs TRBV11-2 and TRBJ1-1; D ambiguous. The CDR3 is 14 amino acids. Germline V gene data show CDR1 as SGHAT and CDR2 as FQNNGV. The ends were cut back, 2 bases at V and 1 base at J, with 8 bases in the middle. This CDR3 is CASSLPPGNTEAFF. CDR3 nucleotides: TGTGCCAGCAGCTTACCCCCAGGGAACACTGAAGCTTTCTTT.

CDR3 bases: TGTGCCAGCAGCTTGGTGGGGGGGCGCAATCAGCCCCAGCATTTT. Its protein is CASSLVGGRNQPQHF. V usage is TRBV5-5 and J usage is TRBJ1-5; perhaps TRBD1 as D (6 bases). The CDR3 runs to 15 residues. V lost 0 bases to trimming and J lost 2 bases, with 9 bases between them. Germline CDR1 reads SGHKS; CDR2 reads YYEKEE (reference sequence).

The gene calls are TRBV27 and TRBJ2-3; no clear D. This CDR3 contains 15 residues. Trimming shortened V by 4 bases and J by 0 bases, and 11 bases separated the two germline ends. Germline V gene sequence: CDR1 MNHEY, CDR2 SMNVEV (reference sequence). Here the CDR3 reads CASSSVRLSTDTQYF. The CDR3 DNA reads as TGTGCCAGCAGTTCTGTGCGCCTTAGCACAGATACGCAGTATTTT.

The chain uses TRBV19 and TRBJ2-4, with D unclear. Trimming removed 3 bases from V and 5 bases from J, with 11 bases in between. Germline assignment: CDR1 LNHDA and CDR2 SQIVND (reference sequence). CDR3 size: 14 residues. The CDR3 sequence is CASSMSTDQNIQYF. The DNA of the CDR3 is TGTGCCAGTAGTATGTCAACAGATCAAAACATTCAGTACTTC.

This chain links TRBV19 with TRBJ1-2, with 7 bases that match TRBD1. This CDR3 has 15 residues. Germline trimming cut 5 bases from V and 7 bases from J; bases unmatched to any gene: 13. The V gene's germline CDR1 is LNHDA and CDR2 SQIVND (reference sequence). The CDR3 spells CASSPSTEPGGGYTF. The CDR3 DNA reads TGTGCCAGTAGTCCGTCGACGGAGCCAGGGGGTGGCTACACCTTC. Full variable domain (rest looked up from reference TRBV19 and TRBJ1-2): DGGITQSPKYLFRKEGQNVTLSCEQNLNHDAMYWYRQDPGQGLRLIYYSQIVNDFQKGDIAEGYSVSREKKESFPLTVTSAQKNPTAFYLCASSPSTEPGGGYTFGSGTRLTVV.

V usage is TRBV11-2 and J usage is TRBJ1-1; 11 bases map to TRBD1. The germline V gene has CDR1 SGHAT and CDR2 FQNNGV. The ends lost 5 bases at V and 6 bases at J; junction bases unmatched: 2. The CDR3 is made up of 13 amino acids. The CDR3 sequence is CASSLGQGAEAFF. CDR3 nucleotide sequence: TGTGCCAGCAGCCTGGGACAGGGGGCTGAAGCTTTCTTT.

CDR3 sequence (DNA): TGTGCCAGCAGTTTCAAGACTAGCGCTTACAATGAGCAGTTCTTC. Residues: CASSFKTSAYNEQFF. The chain has TRBV6-5 and TRBJ2-1, with 8 bases lining up with TRBD2. V trimming: 4 bases; J trimming: 4 bases; junction bases outside the gene matches: 6. This CDR3 has 15 residues. CDR1 is MNHEY and CDR2 is SVGAGI in the germline V gene.

This chain uses TRBV19 with TRBJ2-3, with D perhaps matching TRBD1 (6 bases). Germline lookup yields CDR1 LNHDA and CDR2 SQIVND (reference sequence). Trimming shortened V by 3 bases and J by 0 bases, and 10 bases separated the two germline ends. The CDR3 runs 15 residues. The CDR3 DNA follows: TGTGCCAGTAGTATGACAGGTCCTAGCACAGATACGCAGTATTTT. Translation: CASSMTGPSTDTQYF. Using reference TRBV19 and TRBJ2-3 for the parts outside the CDR3, the full variable domain is DGGITQSPKYLFRKEGQNVTLSCEQNLNHDAMYWYRQDPGQGLRLIYYSQIVNDFQKGDIAEGYSVSREKKESFPLTVTSAQKNPTAFYLCASSMTGPSTDTQYFGPGTRLTVL.

The V gene is TRBV28, the J gene TRBJ1-5; 7 nucleotides agree with TRBD1. This CDR3 spans 17 amino acids. Germline V lookup: CDR1 MDHEN, CDR2 SYDVKM. J gave up 5 bases and V 4 bases, and 14 bases lay outside the gene matches. CDR3 in DNA: TGTGCCAGCAGTTCATACCTCGAGGGGGCGCTGGATCAGCCCCAGCATTTT. Translated, it gives CASSSYLEGALDQPQHF.

The chain combines TRBV28 with TRBJ2-1; perhaps TRBD2 as D (5 bases). Germline V gives CDR1 MDHEN, CDR2 SYDVKM. The V and J ends lost 4 bases and 8 bases respectively, with 18 bases between them. The CDR3 spans 15 residues. CDR3 in DNA: TGTGCCAGCAGTTCCTACGAGGGTAACGCGGATGAGCAGTTCTTC. Translation: CASSSYEGNADEQFF.

The gene calls are TRBV30 and TRBJ1-1; TRBD1 aligns across 8 bases. Germline V gene sequence: CDR1 GTSNPN, CDR2 SVGIG (reference sequence). Trimming took 3 bases from V and 10 from J; bases not matched to a gene: 7. CDR3 length: 12 amino acids. CDR3 region: CAWSQDRAGAFF. The CDR3 nucleotides read TGTGCCTGGAGCCAGGACAGGGCAGGAGCTTTCTTT.

V and J are TRBV9 and TRBJ1-2, with TRBD1 matching 11 bases. V was clipped by 4 bases and J by 8 bases; unmatched bases: 10. There are 15 residues in the CDR3. Germline loops: CDR1 SGDLS, CDR2 YYNGEE. In DNA, the CDR3 is TGTGCCAGCAGCTTAACCGGGACAGGGGGTTCAGGCTACACCTTC. Its translation is CASSLTGTGGSGYTF. Full variable domain (rest looked up from reference TRBV9 and TRBJ1-2): DSGVTQTPKHLITATGQRVTLRCSPRSGDLSVYWYQQSLDQGLQFLIQYYNGEERAKGNILERFSAQQFPDLHSELNLSSLELGDSALYFCASSLTGTGGSGYTFGSGTRLTVV.

The genes are TRBV5-1 and TRBJ2-1, with TRBD2 as a possible D gene (5 bases). The CDR3 extends over 15 amino acids. V was cut by 1 base and J by 1 base, with 9 bases left in between. The germline V gene encodes CDR1 SGHRS and CDR2 YFSETQ. The CDR3 sequence is CASSLWTGSYNEQFF. In DNA, the CDR3 is TGCGCCAGCAGCTTGTGGACGGGATCCTACAATGAGCAGTTCTTC.

The chain links TRBV27 to TRBJ1-2; TRBD1 aligns across 8 bases. Germline V gene data show CDR1 as MNHEY and CDR2 as SMNVEV (reference sequence). This CDR3 is 13 amino acids long. The V segment lost 2 bases and the J segment 7 bases; nucleotides outside the gene matches: 3. This CDR3 reads CASSLRDRSGYTF. CDR3 sequence (DNA): TGTGCCAGCAGTTTACGGGACAGGTCTGGCTACACCTTC.

The chain employs TRBV24-1 and TRBJ2-1; unclear D gene. The V gene lost 5 bases and the J gene lost 8 bases, with 6 bases spanning the gap. This CDR3 region has 11 residues. Germline CDR1 and CDR2: KGHDR and SFDVKD. The CDR3 protein is CATSAVYEQFF. The CDR3 nucleotides are TGTGCCACCAGTGCGGTTTATGAGCAGTTCTTC.

The rearrangement links TRBV30 to TRBJ2-7, with 9 bases lining up with TRBD1. The CDR3 has 14 amino acids. With V trimmed by 7 bases and J by 0 bases, 7 bases remained unmatched. CDR1 GTSNPN and CDR2 SVGIG come from the germline V gene (reference sequence). The CDR3 DNA is TGTGCCTTAAACAGGGGGCGTAGCTCCTACGAGCAGTACTTC. This gives the protein CALNRGRSSYEQYF.

The V gene is TRBV5-4, the J gene TRBJ2-4, with TRBD2 identical over 7 bases. This CDR3 is 12 amino acids long. Germline trimming cut 4 bases from V and 10 bases from J; bases unmatched to any gene: 5. Germline assignment: CDR1 SGHNT and CDR2 YYREEE (reference sequence). The CDR3 region has the DNA TGTGCCAGCAGCAGGAGGGGAGGGATTCAGTACTTC. It specifies CASSRRGGIQYF.

This rearrangement joins TRBV7-2 to TRBJ2-2; no reliable D call. The V gene's germline CDR1 is SGHTA and CDR2 FQGNSA. This CDR3 spans 15 amino acids. V lost 3 bases, J lost 0 bases, and 8 bases lay in between. The CDR3 nucleotides are TGTGCCAGCAGCTTCGGGTCGGCGAACACCGGGGAGCTGTTTTTT. Translating it yields CASSFGSANTGELFF.